The clone carrying this T cell receptor (beta chain) was seen a few times. There are 12 residues in the CDR3. Germline CDR1 SQVTM, CDR2 ANQGSEA. V lost 4 bases, J lost 7 bases, and 3 bases stayed unmatched. The sample is drawn from a study of tumor T cells in aggressive B-cell lymphoma. Some clones are missing from TCRdb's copy, which holds only in-frame ones; the method was immunoSEQ multiplex PCR. The sample holds 3,000 to 3,500 clones, 75% to 90% seen once. The material sequenced was tumor tissue. This sequence was found in an adult with diffuse large B cell lymphoma. V gene TRBV29-1 combines with J gene TRBJ1-4; 7 bases align to TRBD1. Here the CDR3 DNA reads TGCAGCGTTGCGCCAGGGGGTGAAAAACTGTTTTTT. Translated: CSVAPGGEKLFF. The variable domain in full, with the rest retrieved from reference TRBV29-1 and TRBJ1-4, is SAVISQKPSRDICQRGTSLTIQCQVDSQVTMMFWYRQQPGQSLTLIATANQGSEATYESGFVIDKFPISRPNLTFSTLTVSNMSPEDSSIYLCSVAPGGEKLFFGSGTQLSVL.